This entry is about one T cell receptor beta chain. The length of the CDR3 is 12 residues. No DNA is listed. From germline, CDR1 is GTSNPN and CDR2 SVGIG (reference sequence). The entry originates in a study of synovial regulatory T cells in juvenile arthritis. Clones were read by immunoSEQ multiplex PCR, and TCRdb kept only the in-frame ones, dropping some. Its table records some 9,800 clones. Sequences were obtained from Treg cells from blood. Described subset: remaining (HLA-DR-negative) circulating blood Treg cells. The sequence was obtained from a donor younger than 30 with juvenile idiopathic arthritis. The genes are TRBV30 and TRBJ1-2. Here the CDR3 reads CAWRTGVKGYTF.